This is a list of T cell receptor beta chains from one sample in a study of blood T cell repertoires in COVID-19. Assay: immunoSEQ multiplex PCR; the TCRdb copy retains only in-frame clones and omits some. In the table there are about 440,000 clones, about 85% of which are singletons. Sequencing was done on a sample of PBMCs or T cells enriched from blood (not recorded which). These receptors came from a woman younger than 30 with acute COVID-19. CDR3s include the opening cysteine and the closing phenylalanine or tryptophan. A D gene is named only where the DNA matches it firmly. Rows give clone size only sometimes, using once, few, many, or a class for an expanded clone.

clone_size: .
v_call: TRBV19
d_call: .
j_call: TRBJ1-2
cdr3_aa: CASRRSGQSPYGYTF
cdr3_nt: TGTGCCAGTAGGAGATCGGGACAATCCCCCTATGGCTACACCTTC

clone_size: .
v_call: TRBV7-3
d_call: TRBD1
j_call: TRBJ1-1
cdr3_aa: CASTPGTDNTEAFF
cdr3_nt: TGTGCCAGCACACCCGGGACAGACAACACTGAAGCTTTCTTT

clone_size: .
v_call: TRBV7-3
d_call: .
j_call: TRBJ1-1
cdr3_aa: CASSLRGMGTEAFF
cdr3_nt: TGTGCCAGCAGCTTAAGAGGGATGGGGACTGAAGCTTTCTTT

clone_size: once
v_call: TRBV5-1
d_call: .
j_call: TRBJ2-7
cdr3_aa: CASKRSGGYEQYF
cdr3_nt: TGCGCCAGCAAGCGGTCTGGTGGCTACGAGCAGTACTTC

clone_size: .
v_call: TRBV19
d_call: .
j_call: TRBJ1-2
cdr3_aa: CASSIWGGHYGYTF
cdr3_nt: TGTGCCAGTAGTATATGGGGGGGGCACTATGGCTACACCTTC

clone_size: .
v_call: TRBV2
d_call: .
j_call: TRBJ1-2
cdr3_aa: CASSLDRNYGYTF
cdr3_nt: TGTGCCAGCAGTTTAGACAGAAACTATGGCTACACCTTC

clone_size: .
v_call: TRBV7-8
d_call: .
j_call: TRBJ1-5
cdr3_aa: CASSLGQGNQPQHF
cdr3_nt: TGTGCCAGCAGCTTGGGTCAGGGCAATCAGCCCCAGCATTTT

clone_size: once
v_call: TRBV7-6
d_call: TRBD1
j_call: TRBJ2-7
cdr3_aa: CASSFGQGPLYEQYF
cdr3_nt: TGTGCCAGCAGCTTTGGACAGGGGCCTCTATACGAGCAGTACTTC

clone_size: .
v_call: TRBV27
d_call: .
j_call: TRBJ1-2
cdr3_aa: CASSSKGRGYGYTF
cdr3_nt: TGTGCCAGCAGTTCCAAGGGTAGGGGCTATGGCTACACCTTC

clone_size: .
v_call: TRBV6-5
d_call: TRBD2
j_call: TRBJ2-3
cdr3_aa: CASSYLAGELHTQYF
cdr3_nt: TGTGCCAGCAGTTACCTCGCGGGAGAATTGCATACGCAGTATTTT

clone_size: .
v_call: TRBV7-7
d_call: TRBD2
j_call: TRBJ2-1
cdr3_aa: CASSRSGRGYNEQFF
cdr3_nt: TGTGCCAGCAGCCGGAGCGGGAGGGGTTACAATGAGCAGTTCTTC

clone_size: .
v_call: TRBV6-5
d_call: .
j_call: TRBJ1-3
cdr3_aa: CASSWGQGQGNTIYF
cdr3_nt: TGTGCCAGCAGTTGGGGCCAGGGCCAAGGAAACACCATATATTTT

clone_size: .
v_call: TRBV24-1
d_call: TRBD1
j_call: TRBJ2-7
cdr3_aa: CATSAGTGAYEQYF
cdr3_nt: TGTGCCACCAGTGCCGGGACAGGGGCCTACGAGCAGTACTTC

clone_size: .
v_call: TRBV20-1
d_call: .
j_call: TRBJ2-7
cdr3_aa: CSARAGYEQYF
cdr3_nt: TGCAGTGCTAGAGCGGGTTACGAGCAGTACTTC

clone_size: .
v_call: TRBV7-2
d_call: TRBD2
j_call: TRBJ2-7
cdr3_aa: CASSLWTSGREQYF
cdr3_nt: TGTGCCAGCAGCTTGTGGACTAGCGGACGCGAGCAGTACTTC

clone_size: .
v_call: TRBV19
d_call: TRBD1
j_call: TRBJ1-1
cdr3_aa: CASSTRGQGMNTEAFF
cdr3_nt: TGTGCCAGTAGTACCAGGGGGCAGGGAATGAACACTGAAGCTTTCTTT

clone_size: .
v_call: TRBV18
d_call: .
j_call: TRBJ1-4
cdr3_aa: CASSPIGQVDNEKLFF
cdr3_nt: TGTGCCAGCTCACCTATCGGACAAGTCGATAATGAAAAACTGTTTTTT

clone_size: .
v_call: TRBV5-1
d_call: TRBD1
j_call: TRBJ2-3
cdr3_aa: CASSHWDRAGTDTQYF
cdr3_nt: TGCGCCAGCAGCCATTGGGACAGGGCCGGCACAGATACGCAGTATTTT

clone_size: .
v_call: TRBV4-1
d_call: TRBD1
j_call: TRBJ1-2
cdr3_aa: CASSQEDRGFGYTF
cdr3_nt: TGCGCCAGCAGCCAAGAGGACAGGGGGTTCGGCTACACCTTC

clone_size: few
v_call: TRBV5-1
d_call: .
j_call: TRBJ2-7
cdr3_aa: CASSPSGERDRDYEQYF
cdr3_nt: TGCGCCAGCAGCCCGTCGGGAGAAAGAGACCGAGACTACGAGCAGTACTTC

clone_size: .
v_call: TRBV7-9
d_call: TRBD1
j_call: TRBJ2-1
cdr3_aa: CASSLAGRGHEQFF
cdr3_nt: TGTGCCAGCAGCTTAGCCGGCAGGGGGCATGAGCAGTTCTTC

clone_size: .
v_call: TRBV4-3
d_call: .
j_call: TRBJ2-7
cdr3_aa: CASSQDRETYEQYF
cdr3_nt: TGCGCCAGCAGCCAAGACAGGGAAACCTACGAGCAGTACTTC

clone_size: few
v_call: TRBV7-8
d_call: .
j_call: TRBJ2-7
cdr3_aa: CASSLDPLVLEQYF
cdr3_nt: TGTGCCAGCAGCTTAGATCCCCTAGTACTCGAGCAGTACTTC

clone_size: .
v_call: TRBV7-6
d_call: TRBD1
j_call: TRBJ2-2
cdr3_aa: CASSLVDFVQGAILIYTGELFF
cdr3_nt: TGTGCCAGCAGCTTAGTGGATTTCGTGCAGGGGGCGATTCTTATTTACACCGGGGAGCTGTTTTTT

clone_size: .
v_call: TRBV5-6
d_call: TRBD1
j_call: TRBJ1-5
cdr3_aa: CASSTGTGFSNQPQHF
cdr3_nt: TGTGCCAGCAGTACCGGGACAGGGTTTAGCAATCAGCCCCAGCATTTT

clone_size: .
v_call: TRBV19
d_call: TRBD1
j_call: TRBJ1-2
cdr3_aa: CASSNPVPGTANYGYTF
cdr3_nt: TGTGCCAGTAGTAACCCTGTGCCGGGGACAGCTAACTATGGCTACACCTTC

clone_size: .
v_call: TRBV3-1/TRBV3-2
d_call: .
j_call: TRBJ2-5
cdr3_aa: CASSPHQETQYF
cdr3_nt: TGTGCCAGCAGCCCTCACCAAGAGACCCAGTACTTC

clone_size: .
v_call: TRBV30
d_call: TRBD2
j_call: TRBJ2-7
cdr3_aa: CAWLGLADEQYF
cdr3_nt: TGTGCCTGGTTGGGACTAGCCGACGAGCAGTACTTC

clone_size: .
v_call: TRBV6-4
d_call: .
j_call: TRBJ2-3
cdr3_aa: CASSVTGMTDTQYF
cdr3_nt: TGTGCCAGCAGTGTAACGGGTATGACAGATACGCAGTATTTT

clone_size: .
v_call: TRBV18
d_call: TRBD1
j_call: TRBJ1-3
cdr3_aa: CASSFSGTGIDTIYF
cdr3_nt: TGTGCCAGCTCATTTTCCGGGACAGGGATCGACACCATATATTTT

clone_size: .
v_call: TRBV7-2
d_call: .
j_call: TRBJ1-3
cdr3_aa: CASSPEPPRDTIYF
cdr3_nt: TGTGCCAGCAGCCCGGAGCCCCCTCGAGACACCATATATTTT

clone_size: .
v_call: TRBV20-1
d_call: .
j_call: TRBJ1-2
cdr3_aa: CSAKQIYGYTF
cdr3_nt: TGCAGTGCGAAACAGATCTATGGCTACACCTTC

clone_size: .
v_call: TRBV3-1/TRBV3-2
d_call: TRBD2
j_call: TRBJ2-5
cdr3_aa: CASSASLAGGQETQYF
cdr3_nt: TGTGCCAGCAGCGCCTCTCTAGCGGGGGGGCAAGAGACCCAGTACTTC

clone_size: .
v_call: TRBV7-9
d_call: .
j_call: TRBJ1-1
cdr3_aa: CASSSPTGSNTEAFF
cdr3_nt: TGTGCCAGCAGCTCGCCGACAGGTTCGAACACTGAAGCTTTCTTT

clone_size: .
v_call: TRBV6-5
d_call: .
j_call: TRBJ1-1
cdr3_aa: CASSYSDSPMNTEAFF
cdr3_nt: TGTGCCAGCAGTTACTCGGACAGCCCCATGAACACTGAAGCTTTCTTT

clone_size: .
v_call: TRBV7-9
d_call: TRBD1
j_call: TRBJ2-1
cdr3_aa: CASSLPTGALNEQFF
cdr3_nt: TGTGCCAGCAGCTTACCGACAGGGGCCCTCAATGAGCAGTTCTTC

clone_size: .
v_call: TRBV15
d_call: TRBD1
j_call: TRBJ2-5
cdr3_aa: CATSGDRGFQTQYF
cdr3_nt: TGTGCCACCAGCGGCGACAGGGGGTTCCAGACCCAGTACTTC

clone_size: .
v_call: TRBV7-9
d_call: .
j_call: TRBJ2-7
cdr3_aa: CASSLASSGEQYF
cdr3_nt: TGTGCCAGCAGCTTAGCCTCCTCCGGCGAGCAGTACTTC

clone_size: .
v_call: TRBV5-4
d_call: .
j_call: TRBJ1-3
cdr3_aa: CASSARGPGNTIYF
cdr3_nt: TGTGCCAGCAGCGCAAGGGGCCCTGGAAACACCATATATTTT

clone_size: few
v_call: TRBV7-9
d_call: TRBD1
j_call: TRBJ2-1
cdr3_aa: CASRYRDRYNEQFF
cdr3_nt: TGTGCCAGCAGGTATCGGGACAGGTACAATGAGCAGTTCTTC

clone_size: once
v_call: TRBV9
d_call: TRBD1
j_call: TRBJ1-1
cdr3_aa: CASSGDRGVNTEAFF
cdr3_nt: TGTGCCAGCAGCGGAGACAGGGGGGTGAACACTGAAGCTTTCTTT

clone_size: .
v_call: TRBV3-1/TRBV3-2
d_call: TRBD2
j_call: TRBJ2-1
cdr3_aa: CASRLAGGPDEQFF
cdr3_nt: TGTGCCAGCAGGCTAGCGGGGGGGCCGGATGAGCAGTTCTTC

clone_size: .
v_call: TRBV3-1/TRBV3-2
d_call: TRBD1
j_call: TRBJ2-6
cdr3_aa: CASSDTGVGANVLTF
cdr3_nt: TGTGCCAGCAGCGACACAGGGGTTGGGGCCAACGTCCTGACTTTC

clone_size: .
v_call: TRBV29-1
d_call: .
j_call: TRBJ1-1
cdr3_aa: CSVVSLNTEAFF
cdr3_nt: TGCAGCGTTGTCAGTCTGAACACTGAAGCTTTCTTT

clone_size: .
v_call: TRBV14
d_call: .
j_call: TRBJ2-7
cdr3_aa: CASSQVTHRQYF
cdr3_nt: TGTGCCAGCAGCCAAGTCACACACAGGCAGTACTTC

clone_size: once
v_call: TRBV5-6
d_call: .
j_call: TRBJ1-4
cdr3_aa: CASSILRGSTNEKLFF
cdr3_nt: TGTGCCAGCAGCATACTAAGGGGCTCAACTAATGAAAAACTGTTTTTT

clone_size: .
v_call: TRBV20-1
d_call: .
j_call: TRBJ2-5
cdr3_aa: CSARREETQYF
cdr3_nt: TGCAGTGCTAGGCGGGAAGAGACCCAGTACTTC

clone_size: .
v_call: TRBV12-3/TRBV12-4
d_call: .
j_call: TRBJ1-5
cdr3_aa: CASSSYNQPQHF
cdr3_nt: TGTGCCAGCAGTTCGTATAATCAGCCCCAGCATTTT

clone_size: .
v_call: TRBV5-4
d_call: .
j_call: TRBJ2-2
cdr3_aa: CASSGGTDVYTGELFF
cdr3_nt: TGTGCCAGCAGCGGCGGGACTGACGTGTACACCGGGGAGCTGTTTTTT

clone_size: .
v_call: TRBV7-3
d_call: .
j_call: TRBJ1-1
cdr3_aa: CASSRGAFF
cdr3_nt: TGTGCCAGCAGCCGGGGAGCTTTCTTT

clone_size: .
v_call: TRBV29-1
d_call: TRBD1
j_call: TRBJ1-5
cdr3_aa: CSPAGTGDQPQHF
cdr3_nt: TGCAGCCCAGCCGGGACAGGGGATCAGCCCCAGCATTTT

clone_size: .
v_call: TRBV6-1
d_call: TRBD1
j_call: TRBJ1-1
cdr3_aa: CASSEVQGATEAFF
cdr3_nt: TGTGCCAGCAGTGAAGTCCAGGGGGCGACTGAAGCTTTCTTT

clone_size: .
v_call: TRBV2
d_call: TRBD2
j_call: TRBJ2-1
cdr3_aa: CASILSAGVSYNEQFF
cdr3_nt: TGTGCCAGCATCTTGAGTGCGGGAGTTTCCTACAATGAGCAGTTCTTC

clone_size: .
v_call: TRBV3-1/TRBV3-2
d_call: .
j_call: TRBJ2-5
cdr3_aa: CASSQAVGTQYF
cdr3_nt: TGTGCCAGCAGCCAAGCGGTTGGGACCCAGTACTTC

clone_size: .
v_call: TRBV10-2
d_call: .
j_call: TRBJ2-7
cdr3_aa: CASSGLREQYF
cdr3_nt: TGCGCCAGCAGTGGTTTGAGGGAGCAGTACTTC

clone_size: few
v_call: TRBV7-6
d_call: .
j_call: TRBJ2-1
cdr3_aa: CASSLNQAQAYNEQFF
cdr3_nt: TGTGCCAGCAGCCTAAATCAGGCGCAAGCCTACAATGAGCAGTTCTTC

clone_size: .
v_call: TRBV6-5
d_call: .
j_call: TRBJ2-1
cdr3_aa: CASREAGVEQFF
cdr3_nt: TGTGCCAGCAGGGAGGCCGGGGTTGAGCAGTTCTTC